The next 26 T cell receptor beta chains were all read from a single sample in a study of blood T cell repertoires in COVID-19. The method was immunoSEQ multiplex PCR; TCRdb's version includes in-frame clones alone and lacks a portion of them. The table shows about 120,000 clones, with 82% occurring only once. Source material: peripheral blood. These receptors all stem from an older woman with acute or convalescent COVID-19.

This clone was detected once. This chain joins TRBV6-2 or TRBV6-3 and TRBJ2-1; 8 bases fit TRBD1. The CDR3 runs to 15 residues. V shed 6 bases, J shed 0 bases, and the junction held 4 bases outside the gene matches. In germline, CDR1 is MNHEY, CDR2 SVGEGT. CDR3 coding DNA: TGTGCCAGCAGCCGGGACAGGAGCTCCTACAATGAGCAGTTCTTC. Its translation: CASSRDRSSYNEQFF.

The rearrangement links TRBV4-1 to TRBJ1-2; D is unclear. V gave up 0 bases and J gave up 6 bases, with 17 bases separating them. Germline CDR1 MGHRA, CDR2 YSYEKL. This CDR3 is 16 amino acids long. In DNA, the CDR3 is TGCGCCAGCAGCCAAGATCCGGCGACAAGAGTAGATGGCTACACCTTC. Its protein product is CASSQDPATRVDGYTF.

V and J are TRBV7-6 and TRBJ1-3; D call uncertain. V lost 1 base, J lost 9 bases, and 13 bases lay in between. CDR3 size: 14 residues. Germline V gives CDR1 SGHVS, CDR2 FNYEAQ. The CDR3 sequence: CASSLGTGEGTIYF. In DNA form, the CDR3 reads TGTGCCAGCAGCTTAGGTACCGGGGAGGGCACCATATATTTT.

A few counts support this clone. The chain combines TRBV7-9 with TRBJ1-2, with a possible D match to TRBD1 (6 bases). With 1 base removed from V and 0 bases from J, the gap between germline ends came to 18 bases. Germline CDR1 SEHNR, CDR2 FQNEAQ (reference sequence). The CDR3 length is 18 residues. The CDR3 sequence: CASSLGGGAEVANYGYTF. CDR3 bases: TGTGCCAGCAGCTTAGGCGGGGGCGCCGAGGTCGCTAACTATGGCTACACCTTC.

The CDR3 loop reads CATEGTGTSGANVLTF. The CDR3 nucleotides are TGTGCCACGGAGGGGACAGGGACCTCTGGGGCCAACGTCCTGACTTTC. The rearrangement uses TRBV24-1 and TRBJ2-6, with TRBD1 identical over 9 bases. Trimming cost V 10 bases and J 0 bases; bases outside gene matches: 6. The germline V gene has CDR1 KGHDR and CDR2 SFDVKD. This CDR3 spans 16 amino acids.

The CDR3 is CASSLSGFGTQYF. The CDR3 DNA reads TGCGCCAGCAGCCTGAGCGGGTTCGGGACCCAGTACTTC. The rearrangement links TRBV5-1 to TRBJ2-5; weak D call: TRBD2 (6 bases). The CDR3 is made up of 13 amino acids. CDR1 SGHRS and CDR2 YFSETQ come from the germline V gene. V was shortened by 4 bases and J by 7 bases, with 14 bases between the two germline ends.

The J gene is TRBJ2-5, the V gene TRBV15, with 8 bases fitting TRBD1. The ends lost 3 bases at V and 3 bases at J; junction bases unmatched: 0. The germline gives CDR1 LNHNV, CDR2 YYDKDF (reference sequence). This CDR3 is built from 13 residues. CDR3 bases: TGTGCCACCAGCAGGACAGGGGAAGAGACCCAGTACTTC. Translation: CATSRTGEETQYF. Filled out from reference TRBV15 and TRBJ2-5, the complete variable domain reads DAMVIQNPRYQVTQFGKPVTLSCSQTLNHNVMYWYQQKSSQAPKLLFHYYDKDFNNEADTPDNFQSRRPNTSFCFLDIRSPGLGDTAMYLCATSRTGEETQYFGPGTRLLVL.

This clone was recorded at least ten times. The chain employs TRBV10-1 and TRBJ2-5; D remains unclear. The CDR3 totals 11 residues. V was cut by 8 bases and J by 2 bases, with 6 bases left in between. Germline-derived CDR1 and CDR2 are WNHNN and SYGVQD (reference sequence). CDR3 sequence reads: CASGAQETQYF. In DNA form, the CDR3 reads TGCGCCAGCGGAGCTCAAGAGACCCAGTACTTC.

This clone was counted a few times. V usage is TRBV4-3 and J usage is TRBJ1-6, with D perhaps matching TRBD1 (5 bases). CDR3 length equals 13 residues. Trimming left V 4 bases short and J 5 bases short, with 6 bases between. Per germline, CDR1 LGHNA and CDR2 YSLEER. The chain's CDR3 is CASSLQDNSPLHF. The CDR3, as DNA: TGCGCCAGCAGCCTACAGGATAATTCACCCCTCCACTTT.

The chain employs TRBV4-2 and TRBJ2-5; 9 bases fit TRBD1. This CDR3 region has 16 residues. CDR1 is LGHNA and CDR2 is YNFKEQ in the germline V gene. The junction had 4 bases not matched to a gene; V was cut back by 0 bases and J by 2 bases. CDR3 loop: CASSQEGQGFQETQYF. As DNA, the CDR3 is TGTGCCAGCAGCCAAGAGGGACAGGGTTTTCAAGAGACCCAGTACTTC.

CDR3 region: CASSLARQGGYTF. The CDR3 bases are TGTGCCAGCAGTTTAGCGCGCCAGGGAGGCTACACCTTC. This chain links TRBV12-3 or TRBV12-4 with TRBJ1-2; D is perhaps TRBD1 (5 bases). This CDR3 is 13 amino acids long. Trimming cost V 0 bases and J 8 bases, with 10 bases left between them.

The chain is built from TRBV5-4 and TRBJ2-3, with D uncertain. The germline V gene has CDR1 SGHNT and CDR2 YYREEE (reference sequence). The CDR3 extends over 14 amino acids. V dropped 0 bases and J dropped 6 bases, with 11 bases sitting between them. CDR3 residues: CASSLETPLDTQYF. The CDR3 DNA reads TGTGCCAGCAGCTTGGAGACTCCCTTGGATACGCAGTATTTT.

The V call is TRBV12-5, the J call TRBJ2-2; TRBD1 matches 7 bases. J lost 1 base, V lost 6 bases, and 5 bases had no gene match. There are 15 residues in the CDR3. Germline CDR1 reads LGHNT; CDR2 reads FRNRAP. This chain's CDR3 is CASGQTGLNTGELFF. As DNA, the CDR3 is TGTGCTAGTGGCCAGACAGGGTTGAACACCGGGGAGCTGTTTTTT.

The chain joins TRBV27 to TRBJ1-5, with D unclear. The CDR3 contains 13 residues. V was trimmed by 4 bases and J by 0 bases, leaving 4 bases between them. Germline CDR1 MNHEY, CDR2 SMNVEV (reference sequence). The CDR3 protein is CASSYYSNQPQHF. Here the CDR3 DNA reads TGTGCCAGCAGTTATTATAGCAATCAGCCCCAGCATTTT.

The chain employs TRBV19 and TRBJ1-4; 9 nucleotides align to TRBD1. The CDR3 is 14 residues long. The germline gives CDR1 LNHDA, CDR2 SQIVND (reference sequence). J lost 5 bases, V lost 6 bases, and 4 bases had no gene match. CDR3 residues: CASSPGTGNEKLFF. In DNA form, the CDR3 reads TGTGCCAGTAGCCCCGGGACAGGGAATGAAAAACTGTTTTTT. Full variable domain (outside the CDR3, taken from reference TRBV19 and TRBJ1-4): DGGITQSPKYLFRKEGQNVTLSCEQNLNHDAMYWYRQDPGQGLRLIYYSQIVNDFQKGDIAEGYSVSREKKESFPLTVTSAQKNPTAFYLCASSPGTGNEKLFFGSGTQLSVL.

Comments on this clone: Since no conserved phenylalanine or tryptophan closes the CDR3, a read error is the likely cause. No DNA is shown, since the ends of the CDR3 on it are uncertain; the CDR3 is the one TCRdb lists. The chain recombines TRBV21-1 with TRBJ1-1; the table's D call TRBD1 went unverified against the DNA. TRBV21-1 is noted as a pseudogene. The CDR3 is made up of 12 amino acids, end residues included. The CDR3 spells CASSKRLKATGE.

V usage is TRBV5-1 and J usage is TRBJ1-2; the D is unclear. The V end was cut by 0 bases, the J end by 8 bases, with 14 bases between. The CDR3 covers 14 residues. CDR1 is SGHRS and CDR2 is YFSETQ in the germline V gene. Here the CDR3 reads CASSLVGSSIGYTF. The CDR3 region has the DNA TGCGCCAGCAGCTTGGTGGGGAGCTCCATCGGCTACACCTTC. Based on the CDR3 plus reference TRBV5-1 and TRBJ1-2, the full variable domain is KAGVTQTPRYLIKTRGQQVTLSCSPISGHRSVSWYQQTPGQGLQFLFEYFSETQRNKGNFPGRFSGRQFSNSRSEMNVSTLELGDSALYLCASSLVGSSIGYTFGSGTRLTVV.

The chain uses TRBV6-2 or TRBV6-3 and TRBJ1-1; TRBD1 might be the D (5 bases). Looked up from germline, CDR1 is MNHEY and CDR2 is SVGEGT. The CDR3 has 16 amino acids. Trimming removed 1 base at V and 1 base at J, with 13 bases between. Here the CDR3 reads CASSYLPGVRNTEAFF. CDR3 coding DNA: TGTGCCAGCAGTTACTTACCGGGGGTCAGGAACACTGAAGCTTTCTTT.

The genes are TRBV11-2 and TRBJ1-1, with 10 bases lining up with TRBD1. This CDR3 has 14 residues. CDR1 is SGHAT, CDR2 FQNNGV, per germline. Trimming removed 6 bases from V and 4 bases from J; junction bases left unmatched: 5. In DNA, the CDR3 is TGTGCCAGCAGTAACCGGGACAGGGGCACTGAAGCTTTCTTT. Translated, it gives CASSNRDRGTEAFF.

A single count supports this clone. CDR3 residues: CASSLSLSPTGNYGYTF. In DNA form, the CDR3 reads TGTGCCAGCAGTTTATCCTTATCTCCGACAGGGAACTATGGCTACACCTTC. The rearrangement uses TRBV27 and TRBJ1-2; 7 nucleotides line up with TRBD1. The CDR3 has 17 residues. Per the germline V gene, CDR1 is MNHEY and CDR2 is SMNVEV (reference sequence). With V trimmed by 0 bases and J by 2 bases, 9 bases remained unmatched.

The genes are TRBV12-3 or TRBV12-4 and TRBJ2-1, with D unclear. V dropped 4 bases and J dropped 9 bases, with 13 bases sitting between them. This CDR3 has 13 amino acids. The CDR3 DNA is TGTGCCAGCAGTTCTCCTCCAGGTGGTGAGCAGTTCTTC. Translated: CASSSPPGGEQFF.

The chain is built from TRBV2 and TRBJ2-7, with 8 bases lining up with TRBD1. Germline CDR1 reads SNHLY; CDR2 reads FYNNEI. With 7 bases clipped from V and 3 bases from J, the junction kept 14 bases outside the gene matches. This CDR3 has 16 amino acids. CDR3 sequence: CASIPREDRADYEQYV. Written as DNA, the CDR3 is TGTGCCAGCATTCCACGTGAGGACAGGGCCGACTACGAGCAGTACGTC.

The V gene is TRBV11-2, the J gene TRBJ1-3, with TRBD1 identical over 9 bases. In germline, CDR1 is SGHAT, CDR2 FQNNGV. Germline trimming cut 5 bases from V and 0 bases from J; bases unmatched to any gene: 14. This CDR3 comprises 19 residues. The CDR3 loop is CASSPRTGALVGSGNTIYF. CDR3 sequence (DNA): TGTGCCAGCAGCCCACGGACAGGGGCCCTCGTCGGCTCTGGAAACACCATATATTTT.

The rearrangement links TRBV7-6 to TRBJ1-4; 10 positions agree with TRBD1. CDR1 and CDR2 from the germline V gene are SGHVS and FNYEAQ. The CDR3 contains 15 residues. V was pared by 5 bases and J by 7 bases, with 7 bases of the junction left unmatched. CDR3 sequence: CASSRGTGVREKLFF. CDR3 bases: TGTGCCAGCAGCCGAGGGACAGGGGTTCGTGAAAAACTGTTTTTT.

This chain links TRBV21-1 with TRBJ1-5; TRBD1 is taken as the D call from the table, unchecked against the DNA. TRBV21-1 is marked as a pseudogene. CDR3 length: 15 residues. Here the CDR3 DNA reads TGTGCCAGCAGCAAAGAATTTGGCAGCAATCAGCCCCAGCATTTT. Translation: CASSKEFGSNQPQHF.

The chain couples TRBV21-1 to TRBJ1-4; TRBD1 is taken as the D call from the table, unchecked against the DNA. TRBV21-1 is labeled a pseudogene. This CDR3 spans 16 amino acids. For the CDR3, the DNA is TGTGCCAGCAGCTTATCCCCGGGACAGGACGGTGAAAAACTGTTTTTT. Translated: CASSLSPGQDGEKLFF.